Presented here are 3 T cell receptor beta chains from one specimen sequenced in a study of cytomegalovirus exposure and HLA in healthy donors. Primers included in the PCR were 60 Vbeta and 13 Jbeta primers. Profiling relied on immunoSEQ multiplex PCR, and the TCRdb table lists in-frame clones only, not all of them. The sample shows fewer than 130,000 clones, less than 85% of them seen only once. Sequenced sample: PBMCs. The receptors were sampled from a man aged 25-40 years in good health and CMV-seropositive.

This clone was seen a few times. The chain uses TRBV6-5 and TRBJ2-7, with 7 bases aligning to TRBD1. The CDR3 consists of 15 residues. The ends lost 0 bases at V and 1 base at J; junction bases unmatched: 3. Germline CDR1 MNHEY, CDR2 SVGAGI. The CDR3 bases are TGTGCCAGCAGTTACTCGCCGGACAGGTCCTACGAGCAGTACTTC. This codes for CASSYSPDRSYEQYF.

The J gene is TRBJ1-5, the V gene TRBV30; weak D call: TRBD1 (5 bases). This CDR3 is 14 amino acids long. Germline assignment: CDR1 GTSNPN and CDR2 SVGIG (reference sequence). Trimming removed 2 bases at V and 3 bases at J, with 11 bases between. This CDR3 reads CAWSSGGPNQPQHF. The CDR3 bases are TGTGCCTGGAGTTCGGGGGGTCCCAATCAGCCCCAGCATTTT.

The chain carries TRBV7-2 and TRBJ2-2; weak D call: TRBD2 (6 bases). Germline V gives CDR1 SGHTA, CDR2 FQGNSA. Trimming shortened V by 3 bases and J by 3 bases, and 8 bases separated the two germline ends. The length of the CDR3 is 14 residues. CDR3 region: CASSLTGDTGELFF. CDR3 sequence (DNA): TGTGCCAGCAGCTTGACGGGGGACACCGGGGAGCTGTTTTTT.